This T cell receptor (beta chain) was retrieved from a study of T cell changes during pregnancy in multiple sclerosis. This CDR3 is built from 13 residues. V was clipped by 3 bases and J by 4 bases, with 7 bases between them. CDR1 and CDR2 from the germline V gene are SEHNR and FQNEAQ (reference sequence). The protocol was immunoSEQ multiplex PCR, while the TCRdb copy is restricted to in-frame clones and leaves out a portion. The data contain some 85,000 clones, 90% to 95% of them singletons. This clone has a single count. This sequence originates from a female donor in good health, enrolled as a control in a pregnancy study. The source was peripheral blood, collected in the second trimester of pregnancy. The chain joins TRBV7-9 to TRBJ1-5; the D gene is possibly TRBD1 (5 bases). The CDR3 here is CASSFGGNQPQHF. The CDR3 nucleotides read TGTGCCAGCAGCTTCGGGGGGAATCAGCCCCAGCATTTT. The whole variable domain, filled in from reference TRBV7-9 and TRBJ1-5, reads DTGVSQNPRHKITKRGQNVTFRCDPISEHNRLYWYRQTLGQGPEFLTYFQNEAQLEKSRLLSDRFSAERPKGSFSTLEIQRTEQGDSAMYLCASSFGGNQPQHFGDGTRLSIL.